The T cell receptor (beta chain) under discussion was sequenced for a study of blood T cell repertoires in COVID-19. Overall study: Acute and convalescent COVID-19 samples came from the United States, Italy and Spain. T cells, B-cell-depleted T cells, or PBMCs supplied cDNA or gDNA.

Methods used by the authors: Estimates of nucleated cell counts were drawn from the amplification of reference gene primers. Method: immunoSEQ multiplex PCR; TCRdb's copy keeps in-frame clones and lacks some. V and J calls and clone size are those listed in that table; D and trimming were worked out from the DNA. The sample has 50,000 to 65,000 clones; 80% to 90% are singletons. The CDR3 spans 13 residues. Trimming took off 0 bases at V and 4 bases at J, with 4 bases between the two ends. Germline CDR1 and CDR2: MNHEY and SVGAGI. The sample holds a few counts of this clone. This TCR was recovered from a human donor in a cohort sampled during active COVID-19. The genes are TRBV6-5 and TRBJ2-1; D not certain. Specimen: peripheral blood. For the CDR3, the DNA is TGTGCCAGCAGTTACTCACAATACAATGAGCAGTTCTTC. Translating gives CASSYSQYNEQFF.